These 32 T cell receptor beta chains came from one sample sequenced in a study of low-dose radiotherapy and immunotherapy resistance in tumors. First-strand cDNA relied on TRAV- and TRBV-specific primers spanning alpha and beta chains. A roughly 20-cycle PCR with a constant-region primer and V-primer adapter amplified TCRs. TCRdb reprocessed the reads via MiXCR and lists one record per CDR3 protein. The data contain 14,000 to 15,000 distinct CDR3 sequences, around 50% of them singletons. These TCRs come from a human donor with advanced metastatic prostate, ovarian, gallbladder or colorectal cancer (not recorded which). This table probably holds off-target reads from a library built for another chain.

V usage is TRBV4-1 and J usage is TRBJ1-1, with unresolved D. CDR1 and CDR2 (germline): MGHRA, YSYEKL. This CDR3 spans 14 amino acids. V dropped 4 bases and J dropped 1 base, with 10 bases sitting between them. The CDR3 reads CASSPQEENTEAFF. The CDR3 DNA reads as TGCGCCAGCAGCCCCCAGGAAGAGAACACTGAAGCTTTCTTT.

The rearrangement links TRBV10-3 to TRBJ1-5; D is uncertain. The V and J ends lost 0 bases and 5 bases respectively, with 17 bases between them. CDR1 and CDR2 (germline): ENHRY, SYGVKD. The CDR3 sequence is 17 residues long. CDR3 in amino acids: CAISESGVGLSYQPQHF. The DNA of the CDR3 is TGTGCCATCAGTGAGTCGGGTGTTGGTCTCAGTTATCAGCCCCAGCATTTT.

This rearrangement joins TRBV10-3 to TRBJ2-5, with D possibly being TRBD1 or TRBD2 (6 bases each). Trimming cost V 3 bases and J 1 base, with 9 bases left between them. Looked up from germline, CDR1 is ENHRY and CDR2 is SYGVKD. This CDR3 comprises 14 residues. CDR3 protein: CAISDGGPQETQYF. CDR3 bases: TGTGCCATCAGTGATGGGGGGCCCCAAGAGACCCAGTACTTC.

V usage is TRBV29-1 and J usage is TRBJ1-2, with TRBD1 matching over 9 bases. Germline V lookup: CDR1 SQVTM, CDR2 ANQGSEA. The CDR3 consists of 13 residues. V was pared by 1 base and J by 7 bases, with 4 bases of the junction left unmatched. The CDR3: CSVEVDRGSGYTF. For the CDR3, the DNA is TGCAGCGTTGAAGTGGACAGGGGCAGTGGCTACACCTTC. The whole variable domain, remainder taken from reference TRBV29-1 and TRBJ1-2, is SAVISQKPSRDICQRGTSLTIQCQVDSQVTMMFWYRQQPGQSLTLIATANQGSEATYESGFVIDKFPISRPNLTFSTLTVSNMSPEDSSIYLCSVEVDRGSGYTFGSGTRLTVV.

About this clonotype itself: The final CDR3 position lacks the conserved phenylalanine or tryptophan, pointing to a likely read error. CDR3: CASSKGLAESDTQYS. Here the CDR3 DNA reads TGTGCCAGCAGTAAGGGACTAGCGGAATCGGATACGCAGTATTCT. The rearrangement links TRBV12-3 or TRBV12-4 to TRBJ2-3, with TRBD2 matching over 11 bases. Trimming removed 5 bases from V and 6 bases from J; junction bases left unmatched: 7. This CDR3 comprises 15 residues.

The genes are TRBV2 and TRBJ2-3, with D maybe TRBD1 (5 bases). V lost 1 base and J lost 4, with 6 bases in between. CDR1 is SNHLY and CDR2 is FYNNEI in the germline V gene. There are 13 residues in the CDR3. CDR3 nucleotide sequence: TGTGCCAGCAGTGAAGGGGGCTCAGATACGCAGTATTTT. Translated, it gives CASSEGGSDTQYF.

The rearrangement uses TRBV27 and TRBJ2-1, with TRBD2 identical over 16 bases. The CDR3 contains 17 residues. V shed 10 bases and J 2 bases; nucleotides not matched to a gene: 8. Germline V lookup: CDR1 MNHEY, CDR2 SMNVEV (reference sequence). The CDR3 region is CATLPGLAGGPYNEQFF. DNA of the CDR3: TGTGCCACCCTCCCGGGACTAGCGGGGGGGCCCTACAATGAGCAGTTCTTC.

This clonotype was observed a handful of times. The CDR3 region is CASKGQPQETQYF. DNA for the CDR3: TGCGCCAGCAAGGGACAGCCCCAAGAGACCCAGTACTTC. The rearrangement links TRBV10-2 to TRBJ2-5, with 7 bases aligning to TRBD1. With 7 bases clipped from V and 1 base from J, the junction kept 3 bases outside the gene matches. The CDR3 covers 13 residues. The germline V gene encodes CDR1 WSHSY and CDR2 SAAADI.

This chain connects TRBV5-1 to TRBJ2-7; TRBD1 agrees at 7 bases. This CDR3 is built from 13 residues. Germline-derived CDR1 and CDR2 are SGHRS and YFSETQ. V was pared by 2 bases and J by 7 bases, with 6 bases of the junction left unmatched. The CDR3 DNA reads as TGCGCCAGCAGCTTACAGGGGTTGGGAGAGCAGTACTTC. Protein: CASSLQGLGEQYF.

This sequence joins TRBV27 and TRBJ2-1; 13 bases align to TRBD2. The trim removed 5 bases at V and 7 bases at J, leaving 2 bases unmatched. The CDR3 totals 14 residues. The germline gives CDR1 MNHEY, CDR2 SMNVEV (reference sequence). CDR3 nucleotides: TGTGCCAGCAGTCGGACTAGCGGGAGAAATGAGCAGTTCTTC. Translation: CASSRTSGRNEQFF.

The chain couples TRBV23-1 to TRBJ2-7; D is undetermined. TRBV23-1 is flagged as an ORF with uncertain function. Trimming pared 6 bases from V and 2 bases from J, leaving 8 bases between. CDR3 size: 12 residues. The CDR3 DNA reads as TGCGCCAGCAGAAAAACGACCTACGAGCAGTACTTC. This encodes CASRKTTYEQYF.

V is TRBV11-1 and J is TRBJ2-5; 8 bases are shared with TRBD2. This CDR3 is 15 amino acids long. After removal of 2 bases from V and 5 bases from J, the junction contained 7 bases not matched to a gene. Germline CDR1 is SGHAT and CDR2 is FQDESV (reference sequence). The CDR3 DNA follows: TGTGCCAGCAGCTTACTGGGACTAGAGGAGGAGACCCAGTACTTC. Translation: CASSLLGLEEETQYF. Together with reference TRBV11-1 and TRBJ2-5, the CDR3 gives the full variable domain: EAEVAQSPRYKITEKSQAVAFWCDPISGHATLYWYRQILGQGPELLVQFQDESVVDDSQLPKDRFSAERLKGVDSTLKIQPAELGDSAMYLCASSLLGLEEETQYFGPGTRLLVL.

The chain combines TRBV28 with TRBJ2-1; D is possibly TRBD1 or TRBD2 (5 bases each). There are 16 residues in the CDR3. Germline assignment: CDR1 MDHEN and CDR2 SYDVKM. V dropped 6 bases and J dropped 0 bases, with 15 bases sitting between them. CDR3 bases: TGTGCCAGCAGGGGGCTAGCAGCAAGCTCCTACAATGAGCAGTTCTTC. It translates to CASRGLAASSYNEQFF.

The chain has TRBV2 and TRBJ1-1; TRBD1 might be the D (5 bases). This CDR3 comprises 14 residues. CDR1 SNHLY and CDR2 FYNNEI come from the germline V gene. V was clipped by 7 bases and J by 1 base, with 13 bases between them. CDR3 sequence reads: CASIYRPSNTEAFF. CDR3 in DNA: TGTGCCAGCATATACAGGCCCTCGAACACTGAAGCTTTCTTT.

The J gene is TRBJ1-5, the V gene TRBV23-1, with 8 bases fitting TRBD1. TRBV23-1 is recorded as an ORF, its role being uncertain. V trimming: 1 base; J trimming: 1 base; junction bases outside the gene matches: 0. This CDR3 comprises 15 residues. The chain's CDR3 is CASSQWDRSNQPQHF. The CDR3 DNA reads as TGCGCCAGCAGTCAATGGGACAGGAGCAATCAGCCCCAGCATTTT.

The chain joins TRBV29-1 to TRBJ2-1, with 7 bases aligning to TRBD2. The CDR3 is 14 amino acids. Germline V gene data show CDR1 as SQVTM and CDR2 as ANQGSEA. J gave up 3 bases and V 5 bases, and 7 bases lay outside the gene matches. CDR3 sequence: CSVRTSVIYNEQFF. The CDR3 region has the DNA TGCAGCGTTAGAACTAGCGTTATCTACAATGAGCAGTTCTTC.

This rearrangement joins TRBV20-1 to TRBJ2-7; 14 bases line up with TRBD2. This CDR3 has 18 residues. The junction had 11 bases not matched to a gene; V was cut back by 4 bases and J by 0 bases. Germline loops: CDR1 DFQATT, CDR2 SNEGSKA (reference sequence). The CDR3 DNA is TGCAGTGCTACCAACGCGGGGACTAGCGGGGGACGCTCCTACGAGCAGTACTTC. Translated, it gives CSATNAGTSGGRSYEQYF.

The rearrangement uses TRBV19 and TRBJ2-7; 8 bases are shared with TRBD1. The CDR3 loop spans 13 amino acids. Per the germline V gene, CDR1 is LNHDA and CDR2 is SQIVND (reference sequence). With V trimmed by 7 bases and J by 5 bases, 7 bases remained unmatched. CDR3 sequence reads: CASNPQGAHEQYF. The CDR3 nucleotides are TGTGCCAGTAACCCGCAGGGGGCCCACGAGCAGTACTTC.

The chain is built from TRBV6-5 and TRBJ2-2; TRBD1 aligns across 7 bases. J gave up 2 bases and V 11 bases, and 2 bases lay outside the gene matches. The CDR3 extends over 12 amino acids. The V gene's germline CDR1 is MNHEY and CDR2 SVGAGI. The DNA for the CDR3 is TGTGCCGCAGGGGGTAACACCGGGGAGCTGTTTTTT. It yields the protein CAAGGNTGELFF.

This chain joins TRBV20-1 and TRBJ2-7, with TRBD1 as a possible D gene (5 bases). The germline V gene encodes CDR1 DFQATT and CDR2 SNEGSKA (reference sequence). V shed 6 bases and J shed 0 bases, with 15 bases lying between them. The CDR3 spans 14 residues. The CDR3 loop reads CSALMVTGSYEQYF. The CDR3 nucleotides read TGCAGTGCCCTAATGGTTACAGGCTCCTACGAGCAGTACTTC.

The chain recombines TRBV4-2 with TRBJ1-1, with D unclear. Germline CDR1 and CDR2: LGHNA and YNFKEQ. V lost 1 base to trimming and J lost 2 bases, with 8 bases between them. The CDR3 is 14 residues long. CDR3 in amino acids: CASSQVRSNTEAFF. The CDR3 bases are TGTGCCAGCAGCCAAGTTCGGAGCAACACTGAAGCTTTCTTT.

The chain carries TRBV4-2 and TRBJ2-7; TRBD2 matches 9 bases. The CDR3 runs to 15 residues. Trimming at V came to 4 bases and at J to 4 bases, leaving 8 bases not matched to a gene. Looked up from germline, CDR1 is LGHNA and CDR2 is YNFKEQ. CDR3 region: CASSLAGDREYEQYF. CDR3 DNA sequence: TGTGCCAGCAGCCTAGCGGGAGACAGGGAGTACGAGCAGTACTTC.

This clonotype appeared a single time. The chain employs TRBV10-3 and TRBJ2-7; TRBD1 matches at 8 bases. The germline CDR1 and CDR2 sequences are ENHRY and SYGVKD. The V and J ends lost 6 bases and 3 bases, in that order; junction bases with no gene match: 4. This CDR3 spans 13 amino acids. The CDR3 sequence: CAIRLQGGYEQYF. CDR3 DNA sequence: TGTGCCATCAGGTTACAGGGGGGCTACGAGCAGTACTTC.

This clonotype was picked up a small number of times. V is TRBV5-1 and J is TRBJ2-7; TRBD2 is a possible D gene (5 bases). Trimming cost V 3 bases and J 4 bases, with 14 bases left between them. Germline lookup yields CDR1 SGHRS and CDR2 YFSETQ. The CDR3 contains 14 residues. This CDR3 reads CASSYGGPRYEQYF. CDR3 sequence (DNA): TGCGCCAGCAGCTACGGAGGTCCCAGATACGAGCAGTACTTC.

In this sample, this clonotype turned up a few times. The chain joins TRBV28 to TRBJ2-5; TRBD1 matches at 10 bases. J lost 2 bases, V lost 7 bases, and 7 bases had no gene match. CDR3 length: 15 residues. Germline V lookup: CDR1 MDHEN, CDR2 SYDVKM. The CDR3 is CASNRPGQGQETQYF. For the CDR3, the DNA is TGTGCCAGCAACAGACCGGGACAGGGGCAAGAGACCCAGTACTTC.

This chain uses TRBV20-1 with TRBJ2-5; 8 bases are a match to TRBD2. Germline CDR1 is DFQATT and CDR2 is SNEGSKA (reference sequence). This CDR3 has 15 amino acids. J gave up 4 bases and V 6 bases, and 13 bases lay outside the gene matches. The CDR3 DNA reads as TGCAGTGCCCTCGACAGCGGGAGTGGGTTAGAGACCCAGTACTTC. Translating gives CSALDSGSGLETQYF.

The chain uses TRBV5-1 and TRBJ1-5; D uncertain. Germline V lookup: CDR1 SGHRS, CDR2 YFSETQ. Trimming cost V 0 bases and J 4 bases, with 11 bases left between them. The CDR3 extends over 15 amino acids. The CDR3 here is CASSLGVAENQPQHF. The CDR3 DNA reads TGCGCCAGCAGCTTGGGGGTTGCGGAAAATCAGCCCCAGCATTTT.

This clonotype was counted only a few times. The CDR3 DNA reads as TGTGCCACCCAGGGGCCTAGCGGGAGGTATGAGCAGTTCTTC. The encoded protein is CATQGPSGRYEQFF. This sequence joins TRBV12-3 or TRBV12-4 and TRBJ2-1; 11 bases are a match to TRBD2. The CDR3 has 14 amino acids. Unmatched junction bases numbered 10, after V lost 10 bases and J lost 8 bases.

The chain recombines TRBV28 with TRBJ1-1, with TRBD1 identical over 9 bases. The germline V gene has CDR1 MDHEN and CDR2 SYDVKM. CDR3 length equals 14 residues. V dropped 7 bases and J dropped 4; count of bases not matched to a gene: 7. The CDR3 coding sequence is TGTGCCAGCACCCAGGACAGGGGCGTCACTGAAGCTTTCTTT. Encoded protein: CASTQDRGVTEAFF.

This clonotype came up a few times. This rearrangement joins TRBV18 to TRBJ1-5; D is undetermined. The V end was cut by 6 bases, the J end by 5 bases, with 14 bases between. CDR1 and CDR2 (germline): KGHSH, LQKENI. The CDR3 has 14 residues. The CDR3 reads CASSFRAGDQPQHF. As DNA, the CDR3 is TGTGCCAGCTCTTTTCGGGCAGGTGATCAGCCCCAGCATTTT.

CDR3 amino acids: CASRQAMSFGEQYF. The CDR3, as DNA: TGCGCCAGCAGGCAGGCGATGAGCTTTGGCGAGCAGTACTTC. This chain links TRBV10-2 with TRBJ2-7; D unresolved. The CDR3 loop spans 14 amino acids. CDR1 is WSHSY and CDR2 is SAAADI in the germline V gene. The V and J ends lost 6 bases and 6 bases respectively, with 18 bases between them.

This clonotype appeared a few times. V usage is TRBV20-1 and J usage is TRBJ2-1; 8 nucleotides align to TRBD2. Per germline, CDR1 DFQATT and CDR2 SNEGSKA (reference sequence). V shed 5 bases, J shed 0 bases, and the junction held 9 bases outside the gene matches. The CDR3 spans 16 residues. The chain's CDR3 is CSALGLASSSYNEQFF. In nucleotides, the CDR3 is TGCAGTGCTCTAGGACTAGCCTCGAGCTCCTACAATGAGCAGTTCTTC.